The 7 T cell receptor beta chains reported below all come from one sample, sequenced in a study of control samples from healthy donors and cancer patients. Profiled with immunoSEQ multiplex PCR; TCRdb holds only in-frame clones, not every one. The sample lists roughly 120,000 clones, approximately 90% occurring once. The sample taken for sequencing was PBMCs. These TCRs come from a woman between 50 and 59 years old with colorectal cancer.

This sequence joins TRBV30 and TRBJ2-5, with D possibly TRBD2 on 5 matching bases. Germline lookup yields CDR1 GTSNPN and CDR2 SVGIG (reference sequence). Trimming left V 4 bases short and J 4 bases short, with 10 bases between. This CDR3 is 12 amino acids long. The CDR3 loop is CAWNPSSETQYF. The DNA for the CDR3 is TGTGCCTGGAATCCTAGCTCAGAGACCCAGTACTTC.

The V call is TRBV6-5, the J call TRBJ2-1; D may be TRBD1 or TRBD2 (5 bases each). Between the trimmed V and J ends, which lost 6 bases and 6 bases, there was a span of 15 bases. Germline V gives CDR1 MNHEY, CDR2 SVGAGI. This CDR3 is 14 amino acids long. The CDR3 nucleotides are TGTGCCAGCAGCCGGGACGGAGAGCTCAATGAGCAGTTCTTC. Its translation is CASSRDGELNEQFF.

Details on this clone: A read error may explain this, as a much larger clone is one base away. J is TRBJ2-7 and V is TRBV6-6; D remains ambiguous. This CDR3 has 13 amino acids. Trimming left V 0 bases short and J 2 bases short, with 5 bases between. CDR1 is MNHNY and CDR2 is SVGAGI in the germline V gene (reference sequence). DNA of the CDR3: TGTGCCAGCAGTTACTCGGGCACCTACGAGCAGTACTTC. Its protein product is CASSYSGTYEQYF.

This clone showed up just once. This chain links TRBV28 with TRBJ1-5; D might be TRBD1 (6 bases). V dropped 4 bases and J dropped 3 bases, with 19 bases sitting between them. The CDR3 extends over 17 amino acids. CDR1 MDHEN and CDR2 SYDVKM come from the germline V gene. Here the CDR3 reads CASSSQGPRGNNQPQHF. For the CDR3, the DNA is TGTGCCAGCAGTTCCCAGGGACCCAGGGGTAACAATCAGCCCCAGCATTTT.

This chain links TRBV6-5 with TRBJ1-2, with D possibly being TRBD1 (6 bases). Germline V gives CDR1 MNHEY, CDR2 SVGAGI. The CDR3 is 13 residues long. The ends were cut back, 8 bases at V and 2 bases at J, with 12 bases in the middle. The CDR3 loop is CASDPRGNYGYTF. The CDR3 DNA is TGTGCCAGCGACCCCAGGGGCAACTATGGCTACACCTTC.

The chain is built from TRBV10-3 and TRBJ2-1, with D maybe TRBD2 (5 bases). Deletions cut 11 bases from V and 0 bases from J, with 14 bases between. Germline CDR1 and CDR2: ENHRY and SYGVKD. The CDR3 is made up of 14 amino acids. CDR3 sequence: CAFGRTGSYNEQFF. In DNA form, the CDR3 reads TGTGCCTTTGGGAGAACGGGCTCCTACAATGAGCAGTTCTTC.

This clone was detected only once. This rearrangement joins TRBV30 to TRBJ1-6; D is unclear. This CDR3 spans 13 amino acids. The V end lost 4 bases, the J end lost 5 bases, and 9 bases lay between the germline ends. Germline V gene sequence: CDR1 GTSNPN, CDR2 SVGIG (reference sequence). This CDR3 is CAWKAPNNSPLHF. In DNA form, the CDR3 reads TGTGCCTGGAAGGCACCGAATAATTCACCCCTCCACTTT.